These T cell receptor beta chains were read from a single sample in a study of cytomegalovirus exposure and HLA in healthy donors. Libraries were prepared by immunoSEQ multiplex PCR; TCRdb keeps only in-frame clonotypes and omits some of them. The sample yields about 170,000 clones, approximately 86% seen once. Source material: PBMCs. The receptor source for this set is a male donor in good health and CMV-seronegative. Both conserved end residues are part of each CDR3. Each record gives: CDR3 protein, CDR3 DNA, clone size, D gene, V gene, J gene. The D gene is left open where the match is weak. Expanded clones are given a class, and other clones once, few, many or no size at all.

CASSPTSGKRETQYF	TGTGCCAGCAGCCCAACTAGCGGGAAGCGAGAGACCCAGTACTTC	-	TRBD2	TRBV28	TRBJ2-5
CASSPDRGSGTEAFF	TGTGCCAGCTCACCGGACAGGGGGTCCGGGACTGAAGCTTTCTTT	once	TRBD1	TRBV18	TRBJ1-1
CASSKVGLVLNLDTQYF	TGTGCCAGCAGCAAAGTTGGACTAGTTTTAAACCTAGATACGCAGTATTTT	few	-	TRBV21-1	TRBJ2-3
CASSSGTYNEQFF	TGTGCCAGCAGCTCCGGGACCTACAATGAGCAGTTCTTC	-	-	TRBV7-7	TRBJ2-1
CASSSPSGRGLYEQYF	TGTGCCAGCAGTTCCCCGTCGGGGCGGGGGCTCTACGAGCAGTACTTC	-	-	TRBV6-5	TRBJ2-7
CASSLESGTGELFF	TGTGCCAGCAGCTTGGAGTCCGGGACCGGGGAGCTGTTTTTT	once	-	TRBV5-4	TRBJ2-2
CASSLAPSGTSPNEQFF	TGCGCCAGCAGCTTGGCCCCCTCCGGGACTAGCCCGAATGAGCAGTTCTTC	once	TRBD2	TRBV5-1	TRBJ2-1
CVSSKGQFRDRANYGYTF	TGTGTCAGCAGCAAAGGCCAATTCCGGGACAGGGCCAACTATGGCTACACCTTC	-	-	TRBV21-1	TRBJ1-2
CASSSSGLMNTEAFF	TGTGCCAGCAGCTCATCTGGCCTCATGAACACTGAAGCTTTCTTT	-	-	TRBV7-3	TRBJ1-1
CASSSGLAGGQEQYF	TGTGCCAGCAGCTCGGGACTAGCGGGGGGGCAAGAGCAGTACTTC	-	TRBD2	TRBV7-2	TRBJ2-7
CASSPAGRFNQPQHF	TGTGCCAGCTCGCCCGCAGGTAGATTCAATCAGCCCCAGCATTTT	-	-	TRBV18	TRBJ1-5
CASSLVVRGAPSSVGSPLHF	TGTGCCAGCAGCTTGGTGGTCAGGGGCGCACCTTCCTCTGTGGGTTCACCCCTCCACTTT	-	-	TRBV5-4	TRBJ1-6
CASTPQGDSCTGELFF	TGTGCCAGCACCCCCCAGGGGGATTCTTGCACCGGGGAGCTGTTTTTT	-	TRBD1	TRBV6-4	TRBJ2-2
CASSLAPQGIYNGEQFF	TGTGCCAGCAGCTTGGCACCTCAGGGAATATACAATGGTGAGCAGTTCTTC	-	-	TRBV7-9	TRBJ2-1
CASSLRQAATNEKLFF	TGTGCCAGCTCACTTAGACAGGCCGCAACTAATGAAAAACTGTTTTTT	-	-	TRBV18	TRBJ1-4
CASSTSGGFSTGELFF	TGTGCCAGCAGTACTTCAGGGGGATTCAGCACCGGGGAGCTGTTTTTT	-	TRBD1	TRBV7-3	TRBJ2-2
CASSEGRKPDNEQFF	TGCGCCAGCAGTGAAGGCAGGAAACCGGACAATGAGCAGTTCTTC	-	-	TRBV10-1	TRBJ2-1
CASSLELAGPTNNEQFF	TGTGCCAGCAGCTTAGAACTAGCGGGCCCCACTAATAATGAGCAGTTCTTC	-	TRBD2	TRBV7-2	TRBJ2-1
CASSRQGSYGYTF	TGTGCCAGCAGCCGACAGGGATCCTATGGCTACACCTTC	-	TRBD1	TRBV7-2	TRBJ1-2
CASSYEQRLSPNTDTQYF	TGTGCCAGCAGTTACGAACAAAGACTTTCACCGAACACAGATACGCAGTATTTT	-	-	TRBV6-8	TRBJ2-3
CATSRDWGSVGEKLFF	TGTGCCACCAGCAGAGATTGGGGCAGCGTGGGAGAAAAACTGTTTTTT	-	-	TRBV15	TRBJ1-4
CASSTQGADYEQYF	TGTGCCAGCAGCACACAGGGGGCGGACTACGAGCAGTACTTC	-	TRBD1	TRBV9	TRBJ2-7
CASNRDTGELFF	TGTGCCAGCAACCGGGACACCGGGGAGCTGTTTTTT	-	-	TRBV19	TRBJ2-2
CASSTGVNSPLHF	TGTGCCAGCTCAACAGGTGTAAATTCACCCCTCCACTTT	few	-	TRBV18	TRBJ1-6
CASSSPGTSVTKEQFF	TGTGCCAGCAGCTCCCCCGGGACTAGCGTAACAAAGGAGCAGTTCTTC	-	TRBD2	TRBV9	TRBJ2-1
CASDRDRVRNEQFF	TGTGCCAGCGACCGGGACAGGGTAAGGAATGAGCAGTTCTTC	few	TRBD1	TRBV11-2	TRBJ2-1
CASSYAWTGANEKLFF	TGTGCCAGCAGTTACGCGTGGACAGGAGCGAATGAAAAACTGTTTTTT	-	TRBD1	TRBV6-5	TRBJ1-4
CASSQGQAPERQHF	TGTGCCAGCAGCCAAGGACAGGCGCCGGAGCGCCAGCATTTT	-	-	TRBV4-2	TRBJ1-5
CASSEQGASYEQYF	TGTGCCAGCAGTGAACAGGGGGCCTCCTACGAGCAGTACTTC	-	TRBD1	TRBV6-1	TRBJ2-7
CASRQGGTGELFF	TGTGCCAGTCGCCAGGGAGGAACCGGGGAGCTGTTTTTT	-	-	TRBV19	TRBJ2-2
CASSYGGKDRHQPQHF	TGTGCCAGCAGTTACGGGGGAAAGGACAGACATCAGCCCCAGCATTTT	-	-	TRBV6-5	TRBJ1-5
CASSQEAGYNEQFF	TGCGCCAGCAGCCAAGAGGCGGGGTACAATGAGCAGTTCTTC	-	-	TRBV4-3	TRBJ2-1
CASGTGPYGYTF	TGTGCTAGTGGGACAGGGCCCTATGGCTACACCTTC	-	TRBD1	TRBV12-5	TRBJ1-2
CASSEGELGFGTQYF	TGTGCCAGCAGTGAAGGGGAGTTGGGTTTTGGTACGCAGTATTTT	-	-	TRBV2	TRBJ2-3
CASSRSERGNSYEQYF	TGCGCCAGCAGCCGGTCAGAGCGGGGAAACTCCTACGAGCAGTACTTC	few	TRBD2	TRBV4-1	TRBJ2-7
CASSLEAGPGPQHF	TGTGCCAGCAGCTTAGAGGCGGGCCCGGGGCCCCAGCATTTT	few	-	TRBV7-6	TRBJ1-5
CASSGGLAGGTTYEQYF	TGCGCCAGCAGCGGCGGGCTAGCGGGAGGGACAACCTACGAGCAGTACTTC	-	TRBD2	TRBV5-1	TRBJ2-7
CASSRGRWAGELFF	TGTGCCAGCAGCCGCGGGAGGTGGGCCGGGGAGCTGTTTTTT	few	TRBD2	TRBV7-2	TRBJ2-2
CASSGGLPYNEQFF	TGTGCCAGCAGCGGGGGACTGCCCTACAATGAGCAGTTCTTC	-	-	TRBV9	TRBJ2-1
CASSQGHGENTEAFF	TGTGCCAGCAGCCAAGGTCATGGAGAGAACACTGAAGCTTTCTTT	-	-	TRBV7-6	TRBJ1-1
CASRRGQGIRLETQYF	TGTGCCAGCAGACGTGGACAGGGTATAAGATTGGAGACCCAGTACTTC	-	TRBD1	TRBV28	TRBJ2-5
CASSPPRKTGTDTQYF	TGTGCCAGCAGCCCTCCTAGGAAAACCGGGACAGATACGCAGTATTTT	-	-	TRBV7-9	TRBJ2-3
CASSLRESSRSPLHF	TGTGCCAGCAGTTTGAGGGAAAGTTCTAGGTCACCCCTCCACTTT	-	-	TRBV2	TRBJ1-6
CASSQVTANYGYTF	TGTGCCAGCAGCCAAGTAACAGCTAACTATGGCTACACCTTC	few	-	TRBV14	TRBJ1-2
CASSPDWLAGIYEQYF	TGTGCCAGCAGCCCAGACTGGCTAGCGGGAATCTACGAGCAGTACTTC	-	TRBD2	TRBV11-2	TRBJ2-7
CASSLLGQQYEQYF	TGTGCCAGCAGTTTACTGGGACAGCAATACGAGCAGTACTTC	-	TRBD1	TRBV27	TRBJ2-7
CSSSFDDRAQETQYF	TGTTCCAGCAGCTTCGACGACAGGGCTCAAGAGACCCAGTACTTC	-	TRBD1	TRBV7-9	TRBJ2-5
CASSQGETQHF	TGTGCCAGCAGCCAAGGTGAGACCCAGCATTTT	-	-	TRBV4-2	TRBJ1-5
CASSLGSGAEGQPQHF	TGTGCCAGCAGCTTAGGTTCTGGGGCGGAGGGCCAGCCCCAGCATTTT	few	-	TRBV7-9	TRBJ1-5
CASSSLTGDEGTQYF	TGTGCCAGTAGTTCCTTAACAGGGGATGAAGGTACGCAGTATTTT	-	TRBD1	TRBV19	TRBJ2-3
CASSVVTGDTEAFF	TGTGCCAGCAGCGTTGTGACAGGAGACACTGAAGCTTTCTTT	-	-	TRBV9	TRBJ1-1
CASSLSVDRGHTEAFF	TGTGCCAGCAGCTTGAGTGTTGATAGGGGTCACACTGAAGCTTTCTTT	few	-	TRBV7-6	TRBJ1-1
CASSEETGGARLSNQPQHF	TGTGCCAGCAGTGAAGAGACAGGGGGCGCGAGATTGAGCAATCAGCCCCAGCATTTT	-	TRBD1	TRBV6-1	TRBJ1-5
CASSSGGPPSGYGYTF	TGTGCCAGCAGTTCGGGAGGGCCTCCGTCCGGCTATGGCTACACCTTC	-	-	TRBV6-5	TRBJ1-2
CASSDGTSGRRPAGELFF	TGTGCCAGCAGCGACGGGACTAGCGGGAGGAGGCCCGCCGGGGAGCTGTTTTTT	-	TRBD2	TRBV9	TRBJ2-2
CASRGREGDTEAFF	TGTGCCAGCAGGGGCAGGGAGGGGGACACTGAAGCTTTCTTT	-	-	TRBV6-6	TRBJ1-1
CASSLRGLAGGQDEQYF	TGCGCCAGCAGCCTTAGGGGACTAGCGGGGGGGCAGGACGAGCAGTACTTC	-	TRBD2	TRBV4-1	TRBJ2-7
CATSRDNSGNTIYF	TGTGCCACCAGCAGAGATAACTCTGGAAACACCATATATTTT	-	-	TRBV15	TRBJ1-3
CASSLVGGNQPQHF	TGTGCCAGCAGCTTAGTCGGGGGGAATCAGCCCCAGCATTTT	few	-	TRBV7-9	TRBJ1-5